The present T cell receptor beta chain was sequenced within a study of T cell repertoires in cytomegalovirus infection. The wider study: Shared public TCR beta signatures pointed to both CMV infection and a matching HLA type. Points from the study as a whole: Cumulated frequencies of public TCR beta families served to identify carriers of CMV plus the relevant HLA. There were HLA-C-restricted CMV-specific TCR beta clonotypes dominating the ex vivo response.

Comment on this clonotype: The target antigen is unknown.

The V gene lost 0 bases and the J gene lost 8 bases, with 10 bases spanning the gap. Germline values: CDR1 SGHVT, CDR2 SQSDAQ. The CDR3 loop spans 13 amino acids. TCRdb called the reads again in MiXCR, with one record for every CDR3 protein. The sample lists approximately 300,000 distinct CDR3 sequences, under 35% occurring once. This receptor was obtained from a human donor in good health (CMV status not recorded). Some clones in this sample may be carry-over from other donors' samples. The V gene is TRBV7-4, the J gene TRBJ1-2, with D possibly matching TRBD1 (5 bases). Source: cultured PBMCs, taken from culture after CMV antigen stimulation. CDR3 nucleotide sequence: TGTGCCAGCAGCTTAGCGGGGGATCAGGGCTACACCTTC. Protein: CASSLAGDQGYTF.